What follows are 13 T cell receptor beta chains derived from one specimen sequenced in a study of regulatory T cells in long-lasting Graves disease. Described time point: newly diagnosed GD, antithyroid drugs for less than 3 months. Isolated PBMC RNA provided the starting material for the TCR library. Library construction for TCR beta used iRepertoire HTBI primers and Arm-PCR of CDR3 regions. TCRdb redid the calling of the multiplex PCR reads with MiXCR, one entry per CDR3 protein. This table holds over 500,000 distinct CDR3 sequences, roughly a sixth found once. This same sample was also part of a study on T cells in Graves' hyperthyroidism and ophthalmopathy.

The sequencing used peripheral blood mononuclear cells (PBMCs), collected at new diagnosis, from a patient treated with antithyroid drugs. These receptors all come from a man between 18 and 35 years old with Graves disease.

This clonotype is a singleton in its sample. The chain joins TRBV6-2 or TRBV6-3 to TRBJ2-1; 7 bases line up with TRBD2. The CDR3 has 16 amino acids. CDR1 is MNHEY, CDR2 SVGEGT, per germline. The V gene end was trimmed by 2 bases and the J gene end by 5 bases; junction bases not matched to a gene: 9. CDR3 in amino acids: CASSYLAGVLNNEQFF. CDR3 nucleotide sequence: TGTGCCAGCAGTTACCTGGCGGGGGTATTAAACAATGAGCAGTTCTTC.

V usage is TRBV7-9 and J usage is TRBJ2-5; D perhaps matches TRBD1 (6 bases). Deletions cut 0 bases from V and 5 bases from J, with 16 bases between. Germline V gene data show CDR1 as SEHNR and CDR2 as FQNEAQ (reference sequence). The CDR3 consists of 16 residues. The CDR3 sequence: CASSLAGAGRGETQYF. In DNA, the CDR3 is TGTGCCAGCAGCTTAGCGGGGGCAGGCCGAGGGGAGACCCAGTACTTC. Based on the CDR3 plus reference TRBV7-9 and TRBJ2-5, the full variable domain is DTGVSQNPRHKITKRGQNVTFRCDPISEHNRLYWYRQTLGQGPEFLTYFQNEAQLEKSRLLSDRFSAERPKGSFSTLEIQRTEQGDSAMYLCASSLAGAGRGETQYFGPGTRLLVL.

In its sample, this clonotype was seen a few times. J is TRBJ1-6 and V is TRBV28, with D maybe TRBD1 (5 bases). The CDR3 contains 15 residues. The V gene's germline CDR1 is MDHEN and CDR2 SYDVKM. The ends were cut back, 6 bases at V and 0 bases at J, with 9 bases in the middle. The CDR3 DNA follows: TGTGCCAGCAGAGGGACCTTCTCCTATAATTCACCCCTCCACTTT. Protein product: CASRGTFSYNSPLHF.

This clonotype has a handful of counts. The V gene is TRBV6-1, the J gene TRBJ2-7, with 10 bases fitting TRBD1. The CDR3 length is 15 residues. Trimming cost V 6 bases and J 5 bases; bases outside gene matches: 10. Germline-derived CDR1 and CDR2 are MNHNS and SASEGT. CDR3 coding DNA: TGTGCCAGCAGACTGACAGGGGGCGCTGCCAACGAGCAGTACTTC. It translates to CASRLTGGAANEQYF.

There are many counts of this clonotype. The chain uses TRBV2 and TRBJ2-5; D unclear. The V gene's germline CDR1 is SNHLY and CDR2 FYNNEI. This CDR3 is 14 amino acids long. V gave up 3 bases and J gave up 4 bases, with 12 bases separating them. The CDR3 region has the DNA TGTGCCAGCAGTGAGGTCTGGTCGGGAGAGACCCAGTACTTC. Protein sequence: CASSEVWSGETQYF. Full variable domain (rest looked up from reference TRBV2 and TRBJ2-5): EPEVTQTPSHQVTQMGQEVILRCVPISNHLYFYWYRQILGQKVEFLVSFYNNEISEKSEIFDDQFSVERPDGSNFTLKIRSTKLEDSAMYFCASSEVWSGETQYFGPGTRLLVL.

This sequence joins TRBV4-1 and TRBJ2-3; the D is unclear. CDR3 length: 14 amino acids. V lost 10 bases and J lost 0, with 14 bases in between. Germline-derived CDR1 and CDR2 are MGHRA and YSYEKL. The CDR3: CANPTAISTDTQYF. CDR3 DNA sequence: TGCGCCAACCCAACAGCGATTAGCACAGATACGCAGTATTTT.

This clonotype was recorded a few times. The chain recombines TRBV14 with TRBJ1-2; D unresolved. This CDR3 contains 13 residues. Trimming took off 1 base at V and 5 bases at J, with 8 bases between the two ends. Germline V CDR1 and CDR2: SGHDN, FVKESK. The CDR3 spells CASSQARQYGYTF. DNA of the CDR3: TGTGCCAGCAGCCAAGCTCGGCAGTATGGCTACACCTTC. The variable domain in full, completed from reference TRBV14 and TRBJ1-2, reads EAGVTQFPSHSVIEKGQTVTLRCDPISGHDNLYWYRRVMGKEIKFLLHFVKESKQDESGMPNNRFLAERTGGTYSTLKVQPAELEDSGVYFCASSQARQYGYTFGSGTRLTVV.

Details on this clonotype: A much larger clone is a single base away; this may be a read error. This chain links TRBV11-2 with TRBJ2-3; D might be TRBD1 (6 bases). The CDR3 has 21 residues. The germline V gene has CDR1 SGHAT and CDR2 FQNNGV. V lost 6 bases to trimming and J lost 2 bases, with 33 bases between them. In DNA, the CDR3 is TGTGCCAGCAGAGGTTTCCGGGACACTCGTTTTTTGGCGGAGGACACAGATACGCAGTATTTT. Residues: CASRGFRDTRFLAEDTDTQYF. The full variable domain, its missing parts supplied by reference TRBV11-2 and TRBJ2-3, is EAGVAQSPRYKIIEKRQSVAFWCNPISGHATLYWYQQILGQGPKLLIQFQNNGVVDDSQLPKDRFSAERLKGVDSTLKIQPAKLEDSAVYLCASRGFRDTRFLAEDTDTQYFGPGTRLTVL.

This chain links TRBV6-2 or TRBV6-3 with TRBJ1-5; TRBD1 is a possible D gene (5 bases). Per the germline V gene, CDR1 is MNHEY and CDR2 is SVGEGT. Between the trimmed V and J ends, which lost 2 bases and 5 bases, there was a span of 10 bases. The CDR3 runs to 14 residues. CDR3 sequence: CASSYRQGHQPQHF. The CDR3 DNA reads TGTGCCAGCAGTTACCGGCAGGGCCATCAGCCCCAGCATTTT.

The V and J genes are TRBV11-3 and TRBJ2-3; TRBD2 matches at 9 bases. CDR1 SGHNT and CDR2 YENEEA come from the germline V gene. Trimming cost V 1 base and J 0 bases; bases outside gene matches: 8. This CDR3 has 18 amino acids. The DNA for the CDR3 is TGTGCCAGCAGCTTAGGTGGTAGCGGGAGTGGGAGCACAGATACGCAGTATTTT. This encodes CASSLGGSGSGSTDTQYF.

This clonotype was seen repeatedly, ten times or more. This rearrangement joins TRBV12-3 or TRBV12-4 to TRBJ2-1; D perhaps matches TRBD2 (6 bases). CDR3 size: 17 residues. With 4 bases removed from V and 6 bases from J, the gap between germline ends came to 22 bases. This CDR3 reads CASSSDRSSASPNEQFF. DNA for the CDR3: TGTGCCAGCAGTTCGGACCGCTCTAGCGCATCCCCCAATGAGCAGTTCTTC.

This clonotype was recorded at least ten times. The chain employs TRBV15 and TRBJ2-1; 13 bases align to TRBD2. Germline CDR1 and CDR2: LNHNV and YYDKDF (reference sequence). The CDR3 is 17 amino acids. V was pared by 6 bases and J by 7 bases, with 12 bases of the junction left unmatched. In DNA, the CDR3 is TGTGCCACCAGAAGGGGACTAGCGGGAAGAATGTATAATGAGCAGTTCTTC. Translating gives CATRRGLAGRMYNEQFF.

Points on this clonotype: A read error may explain this, as a much larger clone is one base away. In nucleotides, the CDR3 is TGTGCCAGCAGCATGGGGCAGAACTATATTTATGATAATTCACCCCTCCACTTT. Its protein product is CASSMGQNYIYDNSPLHF. The V call is TRBV27, the J call TRBJ1-6, with D perhaps matching TRBD1 (5 bases). This CDR3 is 18 amino acids long. Trimming stripped 6 bases from V and 5 bases from J, with 23 bases between. Germline CDR1 and CDR2: MNHEY and SMNVEV (reference sequence).